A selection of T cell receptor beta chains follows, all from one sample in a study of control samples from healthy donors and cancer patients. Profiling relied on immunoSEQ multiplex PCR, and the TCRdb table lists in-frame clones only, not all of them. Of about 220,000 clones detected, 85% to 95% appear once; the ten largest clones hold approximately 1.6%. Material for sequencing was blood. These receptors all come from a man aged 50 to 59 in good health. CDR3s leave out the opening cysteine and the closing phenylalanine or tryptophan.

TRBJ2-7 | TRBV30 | AWDVQGYEQY
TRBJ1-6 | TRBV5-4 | ASSLAGSSYNSPLH
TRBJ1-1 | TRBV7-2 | ASSQVEGTGVEAF
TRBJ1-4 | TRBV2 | ASSPQNRLTNEKLF
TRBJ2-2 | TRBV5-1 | ASSPGQNTGELF
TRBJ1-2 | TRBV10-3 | AISEARDHQGYT
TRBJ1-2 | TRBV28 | ASRTGAWNYGYT
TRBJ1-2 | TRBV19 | ASSSLDRALIKGYT
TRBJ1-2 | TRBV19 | ASSDRASRGGYT
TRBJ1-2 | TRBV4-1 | ASSEITYGYT
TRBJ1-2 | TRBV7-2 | ASSEYIPALANYGYT
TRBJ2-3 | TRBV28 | ASSQTDTDTQY
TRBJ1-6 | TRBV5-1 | ASSLGGDSPLH
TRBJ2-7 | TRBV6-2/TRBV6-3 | ASSYGDSGLYEQY
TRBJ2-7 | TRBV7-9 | ASSRTGEGYEQY
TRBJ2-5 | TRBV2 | ASIRAPAGGKETQY